Presented here are 13 T cell receptor beta chains from one specimen sequenced in a study of technical replicates of blood from a handful of donors. TCRdb's copy holds only in-frame clones and misses some; the assay was immunoSEQ multiplex PCR. The sample lists tens of thousands of clones, over 90% seen once, with more than 0.35% in the top ten. The sequenced sample consisted of T cells isolated from PBMCs. The source is a human donor in good health.

V gene TRBV5-4 combines with J gene TRBJ2-2, with 8 bases that match TRBD2. J was trimmed by 4 bases and V by 0 bases; bases with no gene match: 2. The CDR3 length is 15 residues. Germline loops: CDR1 SGHNT, CDR2 YYREEE (reference sequence). The CDR3 reads CASSLGLARTGELFF. As DNA, the CDR3 is TGTGCCAGCAGCTTGGGACTAGCGCGCACCGGGGAGCTGTTTTTT.

The chain has TRBV11-2 and TRBJ2-5; D is possibly TRBD2 (5 bases). The CDR3 length is 15 residues. The ends were cut back, 5 bases at V and 0 bases at J, with 13 bases in the middle. Looked up from germline, CDR1 is SGHAT and CDR2 is FQNNGV. This CDR3 is CASSPGGLYQETQYF. The CDR3 DNA reads as TGTGCCAGCAGCCCAGGCGGACTTTACCAAGAGACCCAGTACTTC.

J is TRBJ2-3 and V is TRBV7-3; D might be TRBD2 (6 bases). This CDR3 is 15 amino acids long. The V gene's germline CDR1 is SGHTA and CDR2 FQGTGA. Between the trimmed V and J ends, which lost 1 base and 0 bases, there was a span of 8 bases. CDR3 in amino acids: CASSLIGRSTDTQYF. The DNA for the CDR3 is TGTGCCAGCAGCTTAATCGGGAGAAGCACAGATACGCAGTATTTT.

The chain uses TRBV5-5 and TRBJ1-1; D gene uncertain. Deletions cut 1 base from V and 5 bases from J, with 12 bases between. This CDR3 has 14 amino acids. CDR1 is SGHKS and CDR2 is YYEKEE in the germline V gene (reference sequence). The CDR3 coding sequence is TGTGCCAGCAGCTTGCAGGCAGGCGGGACTGAAGCTTTCTTT. It translates to CASSLQAGGTEAFF.

This clone was found once. V and J are TRBV25-1 and TRBJ2-3; 7 bases match TRBD2. This CDR3 has 17 residues. Germline CDR1 reads MGHDK; CDR2 reads SYGVNS. V shed 1 base and J 4 bases; nucleotides not matched to a gene: 11. CDR3 sequence: CASSELVGPGGSDTQYF. As DNA, the CDR3 is TGTGCCAGCAGTGAATTAGTGGGACCCGGGGGGTCAGATACGCAGTATTTT. Complete variable domain (other parts from reference TRBV25-1 and TRBJ2-3): EADIYQTPRYLVIGTGKKITLECSQTMGHDKMYWYQQDPGMELHLIHYSYGVNSTEKGDLSSESTVSRIRTEHFPLTLESARPSHTSQYLCASSELVGPGGSDTQYFGPGTRLTVL.

The rearrangement joins TRBV4-2 to TRBJ2-1, with a weak D call TRBD2 (7 bases). Germline V CDR1 and CDR2: LGHNA, YNFKEQ. The CDR3 has 14 residues. Trimming stripped 5 bases from V and 6 bases from J, with 14 bases between. CDR3 DNA: TGTGCCAGCAGCGAGGGGGAGGGTAGCAATGAGCAGTTCTTC. This codes for CASSEGEGSNEQFF.

The V call is TRBV5-4, the J call TRBJ2-7, with 7 nucleotides matching TRBD1. The germline V gene has CDR1 SGHNT and CDR2 YYREEE (reference sequence). The trim removed 5 bases at V and 2 bases at J, leaving 7 bases unmatched. The CDR3 length is 14 residues. This CDR3 reads CASRSGTETYEQYF. The CDR3 nucleotides are TGTGCCAGCAGATCCGGGACAGAGACCTACGAGCAGTACTTC.

The chain links TRBV9 to TRBJ1-1, with D possibly TRBD1 on 5 matching bases. V was pared by 0 bases and J by 2 bases, with 8 bases between. The CDR3 consists of 14 residues. CDR1 is SGDLS and CDR2 is YYNGEE in the germline V gene. The CDR3 nucleotides read TGTGCCAGCAGCGTAGGGGGGGAAAACACTGAAGCTTTCTTT. It encodes CASSVGGENTEAFF.

The chain uses TRBV7-9 and TRBJ1-4; the match to TRBD1 covers 7 bases. Losses at the gene ends were 1 base for V and 0 bases for J; bases not matched to a gene: 5. The length of the CDR3 is 17 residues. Germline CDR1 reads SEHNR; CDR2 reads FQNEAQ (reference sequence). The CDR3 reads CASSLEGALSTNEKLFF. The CDR3 region has the DNA TGTGCCAGCAGCTTAGAGGGGGCCCTATCAACTAATGAAAAACTGTTTTTT.

The V gene is TRBV5-6, the J gene TRBJ2-2; tentative D call: TRBD1 (6 bases). The CDR3 runs 17 residues. CDR1 is SGHDT and CDR2 is YYEEEE in the germline V gene. V shed 4 bases and J shed 3 bases, with 19 bases lying between them. The CDR3 spells CASSPLGMTGYTGELFF. CDR3 DNA sequence: TGTGCCAGCAGCCCCCTCGGGATGACAGGCTACACCGGGGAGCTGTTTTTT.

The chain employs TRBV2 and TRBJ1-5, with 8 bases aligning to TRBD1. The trim removed 10 bases at V and 4 bases at J, leaving 6 bases unmatched. Germline V lookup: CDR1 SNHLY, CDR2 FYNNEI. This CDR3 comprises 13 residues. CDR3 sequence reads: CAIMTGENQPQHF. CDR3 nucleotide sequence: TGTGCCATCATGACAGGGGAAAATCAGCCCCAGCATTTT. The entire variable domain, with the rest obtained from reference TRBV2 and TRBJ1-5, is as follows: EPEVTQTPSHQVTQMGQEVILRCVPISNHLYFYWYRQILGQKVEFLVSFYNNEISEKSEIFDDQFSVERPDGSNFTLKIRSTKLEDSAMYFCAIMTGENQPQHFGDGTRLSIL.

V is TRBV2 and J is TRBJ2-3, with TRBD1 as a possible D gene (6 bases). CDR3 length: 14 amino acids. Germline V CDR1 and CDR2: SNHLY, FYNNEI. Trimming cost V 7 bases and J 2 bases, with 13 bases left between them. CDR3 DNA sequence: TGTGCCAGCATCTCTAGGGGGTCCACAGATACGCAGTATTTT. Translation: CASISRGSTDTQYF.

The chain combines TRBV7-9 with TRBJ2-7; 8 bases agree with TRBD2. Unmatched junction bases numbered 12, after V lost 6 bases and J lost 2 bases. Germline CDR1 and CDR2: SEHNR and FQNEAQ (reference sequence). This CDR3 is 16 amino acids long. The CDR3 DNA reads as TGTGCCAGCAGGAACGTAGTGGCGGGAGGTCCCTACGAGCAGTACTTC. It encodes CASRNVVAGGPYEQYF.